Listed below are T cell receptor beta chains from one sample, sequenced in a study of Ad26.COV2.S vaccination and SARS-CoV-2 variants. Clones were read by immunoSEQ multiplex PCR, and TCRdb kept only the in-frame ones, dropping some. The table has about half a million clones, roughly 87% seen once. Source: peripheral blood, taken in a trial of Ad26.COV2.S vaccine versus placebo. Receptors originate from a person aged 18 to 59 who received the Ad26.COV2.S COVID-19 vaccine or a placebo. Each CDR3 is given with its conserved first and last residue. Fields, in order: V gene, J gene, CDR3 protein.

TRBV11-2	TRBJ2-1	CASSLKGGYAYNEQFF
TRBV19	TRBJ2-7	CASSIDHDGRTYEQYF
TRBV5-1	TRBJ2-5	CASSPGQTQETQYF
TRBV5-1	TRBJ2-1	CASSLALAGGLYNEQFF
TRBV7-2	TRBJ2-7	CASSADYEQYF
TRBV25-1	TRBJ2-1	CASSPTTGGYEQFF
TRBV7-9	TRBJ1-1	CASSPPGQFTEAFF
TRBV27	TRBJ2-7	CASSLDSPHYEQYF
TRBV7-9	TRBJ2-2	CASSLRGQGLTGELFF
TRBV5-5	TRBJ1-5	CASSSISSSGGDQPQHF
TRBV7-2	TRBJ1-2	CASSLGQLRTLSYGYTF
TRBV3-1/TRBV3-2	TRBJ2-3	CASSQTSGGSTDTQYF
TRBV5-6	TRBJ2-1	CASSLGGPYGEQFF
TRBV3-1/TRBV3-2	TRBJ1-4	CASNSQGDEKLFF
TRBV11-3	TRBJ1-1	CASSPGTGMNTEAFF
TRBV13	TRBJ2-3	CASSLSPGTVSTDTQYF
TRBV2	TRBJ2-7	CASSEQGASYEQYF
TRBV18	TRBJ2-3	CASSPTAGGPRTSTDTQYF
TRBV28	TRBJ2-1	CASRGTFSYNEQFF
TRBV5-1	TRBJ2-1	CASSRDLRRANEQFF
TRBV6-5	TRBJ2-7	CASRRIDPSYEQYF
TRBV10-3	TRBJ1-5	CAISDLTRQSQPQHF
TRBV3-1/TRBV3-2	TRBJ1-4	CASSQDRGTATNEKLFF
TRBV6-5	TRBJ2-7	CASGLSGTGGYEQYF
TRBV3-1/TRBV3-2	TRBJ1-3	CASSQPQAPGSGNTIYF
TRBV30	TRBJ2-3	CAWSYSGGRQDTQYF
TRBV18	TRBJ1-6	CASSPAGTAYNSPLHF
TRBV11-1	TRBJ1-6	CASSVTYNSPLHF
TRBV2	TRBJ1-2	CASTLEGAQGGFF
TRBV3-1/TRBV3-2	TRBJ1-2	CASSLRVNYGYTF
TRBV6-2/TRBV6-3	TRBJ2-7	CASSYGETGTPYEQYF
TRBV29-1	TRBJ2-2	CSAQTQNTGELFF
TRBV2	TRBJ2-1	CASHLAGDPQNEQFF
TRBV7-2	TRBJ1-3	CASSLGGGLSGNTIYF
TRBV9	TRBJ2-3	CASSVAGISSTDTQYF
TRBV6-2/TRBV6-3	TRBJ1-1	CASSRWVRPGNTEAFF
TRBV28	TRBJ1-2	CASRTGGLMGYTF
TRBV18	TRBJ1-6	CASSPDSNSPLHF
TRBV12-3/TRBV12-4	TRBJ2-7	CASSLTGPGEQYF
TRBV5-4	TRBJ1-2	CASSPDRVGGYTF
TRBV30	TRBJ1-5	CAWSRTGGFGNQPQHF
TRBV13	TRBJ1-1	CASSGRGHQNTEAFF
TRBV30	TRBJ1-1	CAIDSGVFMNTEAFF
TRBV27	TRBJ2-3	CASTTRGLHTDTQYF